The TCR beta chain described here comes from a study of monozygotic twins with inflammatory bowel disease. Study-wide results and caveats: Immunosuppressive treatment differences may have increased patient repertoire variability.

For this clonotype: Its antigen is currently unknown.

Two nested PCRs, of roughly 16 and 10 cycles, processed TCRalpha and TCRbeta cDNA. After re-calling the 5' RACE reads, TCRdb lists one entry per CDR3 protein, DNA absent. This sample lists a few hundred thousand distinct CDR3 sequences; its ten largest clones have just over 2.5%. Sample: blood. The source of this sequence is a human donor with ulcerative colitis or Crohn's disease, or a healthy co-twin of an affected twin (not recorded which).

The CDR3 sequence is CASSLNAEISSYEQYF. The rearrangement links TRBV7-6 to TRBJ2-7. Germline V gives CDR1 SGHVS, CDR2 FNYEAQ. The CDR3 has 16 residues.